This section outlines one TCR beta chain sequence together with its context. These data are taken from a study of T cells after somatic rescue of genetic block. Germline CDR1 reads MNHEY; CDR2 reads SVGAGI. Trimming removed 0 bases at V and 7 bases at J, with 3 bases between. The CDR3 length is 11 residues. Repertoires were generated with immunoSEQ multiplex PCR, while TCRdb's copy carries only in-frame clones and drops some. The sample holds about 14,000 clones, less than 75% seen once. This clonotype originated in a man between 18 and 35 years old. This chain connects TRBV6-5 to TRBJ2-5, with no clear D. The source material was peripheral blood mononuclear cells (PBMCs). The CDR3, as DNA: TGTGCCAGCAGTTACTCTGGGACCCAGTACTTC. It specifies CASSYSGTQYF.